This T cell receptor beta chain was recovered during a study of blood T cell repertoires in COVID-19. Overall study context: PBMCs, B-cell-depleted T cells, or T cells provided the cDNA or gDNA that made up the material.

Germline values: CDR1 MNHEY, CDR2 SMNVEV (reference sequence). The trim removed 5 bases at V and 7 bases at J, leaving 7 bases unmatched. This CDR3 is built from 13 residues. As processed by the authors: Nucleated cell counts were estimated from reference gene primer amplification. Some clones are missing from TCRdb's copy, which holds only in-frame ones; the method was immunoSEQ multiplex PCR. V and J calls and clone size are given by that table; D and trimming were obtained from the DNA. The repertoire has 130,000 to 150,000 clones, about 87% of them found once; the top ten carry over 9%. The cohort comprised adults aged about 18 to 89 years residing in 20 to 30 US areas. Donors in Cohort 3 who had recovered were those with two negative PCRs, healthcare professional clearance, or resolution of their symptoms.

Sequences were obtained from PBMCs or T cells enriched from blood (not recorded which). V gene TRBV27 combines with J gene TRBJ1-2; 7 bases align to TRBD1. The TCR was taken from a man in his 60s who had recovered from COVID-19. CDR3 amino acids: CASSLKGAGGYTF. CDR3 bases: TGTGCCAGCAGTCTCAAGGGGGCGGGTGGCTACACCTTC.